Following are 26 T cell receptor beta chains from one sample sequenced in a study of response to subunit inactivated influenza vaccine. TCRdb re-analysed the RT-PCR reads in MiXCR, keeping a single row per CDR3 protein. The table includes 710,000 or so distinct CDR3 sequences, about a sixth detected once. The input for sequencing was PBMCs from blood, taken 11 to 12 days after vaccination. The receptors derive from a man aged 45-65 years who received an inactivated influenza vaccine.

This clonotype was seen only a few times. This chain links TRBV11-2 with TRBJ2-7; no firm D call. This CDR3 comprises 15 residues. CDR1 is SGHAT and CDR2 is FQNNGV in the germline V gene. V was cut by 1 base and J by 0 bases, with 10 bases left in between. CDR3 nucleotide sequence: TGTGCCAGCAGCTTAGTCCGGGCGAGCTCCTACGAGCAGTACTTC. Protein sequence: CASSLVRASSYEQYF.

The chain employs TRBV18 and TRBJ2-3; 9 bases match TRBD2. J was trimmed by 2 bases and V by 1 base; bases with no gene match: 10. In germline, CDR1 is KGHSH, CDR2 LQKENI. The CDR3 sequence is 18 residues long. The CDR3 DNA reads as TGTGCCAGCTCACCACGATTCGCAGCGGGGGGCTCCACAGATACGCAGTATTTT. This sequence encodes CASSPRFAAGGSTDTQYF.

This clonotype was recorded a few times. The chain links TRBV29-1 to TRBJ2-3; D gene uncertain. The CDR3 consists of 12 residues. Trimming took off 3 bases at V and 4 bases at J, with 8 bases between the two ends. The germline CDR1 and CDR2 sequences are SQVTM and ANQGSEA. CDR3 sequence: CSVDSGSDTQYF. The CDR3 DNA reads TGCAGCGTTGATTCTGGGTCAGATACGCAGTATTTT.

This rearrangement joins TRBV28 to TRBJ2-2; D unclear. Germline-derived CDR1 and CDR2 are MDHEN and SYDVKM. CDR3 size: 13 residues. V was cut by 7 bases and J by 2 bases, with 8 bases left in between. Here the CDR3 reads CASIDSNTGELFF. The DNA for the CDR3 is TGTGCCAGCATCGATTCTAACACCGGGGAGCTGTTTTTT.

This clonotype has a count of ten or more. The CDR3 DNA sequence: TGTGCCAGCAGCCAGGGGGGCTCCTATAATTCACCCCTCCACTTT. Its translation is CASSQGGSYNSPLHF. The rearrangement uses TRBV14 and TRBJ1-6; perhaps TRBD1 as D (5 bases). The CDR3 has 15 residues. The ends were cut back, 3 bases at V and 0 bases at J, with 6 bases in the middle. Germline V CDR1 and CDR2: SGHDN, FVKESK.

The chain couples TRBV18 to TRBJ2-1; maybe TRBD2 (5 bases). Germline V gives CDR1 KGHSH, CDR2 LQKENI. Between the trimmed V and J ends, which lost 3 bases and 0 bases, there was a span of 9 bases. This CDR3 spans 15 amino acids. CDR3 in DNA: TGTGCCAGCTCACCGTCCGGGATCTCCTACAATGAGCAGTTCTTC. Translated, it gives CASSPSGISYNEQFF.

A few counts support this clonotype. This rearrangement joins TRBV25-1 to TRBJ1-2; the match to TRBD1 covers 8 bases. The length of the CDR3 is 15 residues. CDR1 is MGHDK, CDR2 SYGVNS, per germline. V was clipped by 3 bases and J by 0 bases; unmatched bases: 3. Here the CDR3 reads CASSDWTGSNYGYTF. The CDR3, as DNA: TGTGCCAGCAGTGACTGGACAGGGTCTAACTATGGCTACACCTTC.

The genes are TRBV11-2 and TRBJ2-7; 7 bases are a match to TRBD1. The CDR3 has 15 amino acids. J lost 5 bases, V lost 2 bases, and 9 bases had no gene match. The V gene's germline CDR1 is SGHAT and CDR2 FQNNGV. Here the CDR3 DNA reads TGTGCCAGCAGCTTAACCACGACAGGGCCAGACGAGCAGTACTTC. The encoded protein is CASSLTTTGPDEQYF.

CDR3 DNA sequence: TGTGCCAGCAGTTTAGCGCCACTAGCCAGGGAGCAGTACTTC. Translation: CASSLAPLAREQYF. The chain carries TRBV12-3 or TRBV12-4 and TRBJ2-7; tentative D call: TRBD2 (6 bases). Trimming removed 0 bases from V and 7 bases from J, with 13 bases in between. CDR3 length equals 14 residues.

There are a few counts of this clonotype. The chain carries TRBV12-3 or TRBV12-4 and TRBJ2-5; possible D gene TRBD2, 5 bases. The CDR3 runs to 11 residues. With 3 bases removed from V and 7 bases from J, the gap between germline ends came to 6 bases. The CDR3 spells CASSFGGTQYF. CDR3 nucleotides: TGTGCCAGCAGTTTCGGAGGGACCCAGTACTTC.

This clonotype was counted between two and nine times. CDR3 in amino acids: CASSQEVGESPYNEQFF. DNA for the CDR3: TGCGCCAGCAGCCAAGAGGTGGGGGAAAGCCCCTACAATGAGCAGTTCTTC. The chain carries TRBV4-3 and TRBJ2-1; D possibly uses TRBD1 or TRBD2 (5 bases each). Germline CDR1 and CDR2: LGHNA and YSLEER. V gave up 0 bases and J gave up 2 bases, with 14 bases separating them. The CDR3 covers 17 residues.

This clonotype was recorded only once. CDR3 sequence: CASSVSGGQSYEQYF. The CDR3 coding sequence is TGTGCCAGCAGCGTGTCCGGGGGACAGAGCTACGAGCAGTACTTC. V usage is TRBV9 and J usage is TRBJ2-7, with D tentatively TRBD1 (7 bases). Between the trimmed V and J ends, which lost 2 bases and 3 bases, there was a span of 15 bases. Germline V lookup: CDR1 SGDLS, CDR2 YYNGEE. The length of the CDR3 is 15 residues.

There are a few counts of this clonotype. The V call is TRBV27, the J call TRBJ2-1; D uncertain. Trimming pared 3 bases from V and 7 bases from J, leaving 22 bases between. The CDR3 sequence is 17 residues long. Germline values: CDR1 MNHEY, CDR2 SMNVEV (reference sequence). The CDR3 region is CASSFGWPLDSGNEQFF. Written as DNA, the CDR3 is TGTGCCAGCAGTTTTGGCTGGCCGCTCGACTCTGGGAATGAGCAGTTCTTC.

This clonotype has just a few counts. The chain links TRBV25-1 to TRBJ1-1, with D unclear. V was pared by 3 bases and J by 3 bases, with 11 bases between. The CDR3 loop spans 14 amino acids. Germline CDR1 reads MGHDK; CDR2 reads SYGVNS. CDR3 loop: CASSDLGLDTEAFF. The CDR3 coding sequence is TGTGCCAGCAGTGACCTTGGCCTGGACACTGAAGCTTTCTTT.

The rearrangement joins TRBV11-2 to TRBJ2-7, with D possibly being TRBD2 (5 bases). Germline CDR1 SGHAT, CDR2 FQNNGV. Deletions cut 2 bases from V and 2 bases from J, with 16 bases between. The CDR3 contains 16 residues. The DNA for the CDR3 is TGTGCCAGCAGCTTATTTTCCGACGGGAATGCCTACGAGCAGTACTTC. Protein product: CASSLFSDGNAYEQYF. The variable domain in full, completed from reference TRBV11-2 and TRBJ2-7, reads EAGVAQSPRYKIIEKRQSVAFWCNPISGHATLYWYQQILGQGPKLLIQFQNNGVVDDSQLPKDRFSAERLKGVDSTLKIQPAKLEDSAVYLCASSLFSDGNAYEQYFGPGTRLTVT.

In this sample, this clonotype turned up a few times. The V gene is TRBV5-1, the J gene TRBJ2-3; D is unclear. The V gene lost 2 bases and the J gene lost 0 bases, with 7 bases spanning the gap. CDR3 length: 14 residues. Germline lookup yields CDR1 SGHRS and CDR2 YFSETQ. CDR3 in amino acids: CASSFRPSTDTQYF. The CDR3 nucleotides read TGCGCCAGCAGCTTTAGACCTAGCACAGATACGCAGTATTTT.

This clonotype has ten or more counts. The V and J genes are TRBV7-6 and TRBJ1-5; a weak D match, TRBD1 (5 bases). The V and J ends lost 5 bases and 7 bases respectively, with 12 bases between them. This CDR3 has 13 residues. Germline loops: CDR1 SGHVS, CDR2 FNYEAQ. CDR3 amino acids: CASSTNQGQPQHF. Here the CDR3 DNA reads TGTGCCAGCAGCACGAACCAGGGCCAGCCCCAGCATTTT.

The chain joins TRBV19 to TRBJ2-3, with TRBD1 matching over 12 bases. The CDR3 spans 18 residues. V gave up 3 bases and J gave up 2 bases; unmatched junction bases: 9. Germline CDR1 is LNHDA and CDR2 is SQIVND (reference sequence). The CDR3 reads CASSIQGQGASYTDTQYF. In nucleotides, the CDR3 is TGTGCCAGTAGTATCCAGGGACAGGGGGCCTCTTACACAGATACGCAGTATTTT. The variable domain in full, with the rest retrieved from reference TRBV19 and TRBJ2-3, is DGGITQSPKYLFRKEGQNVTLSCEQNLNHDAMYWYRQDPGQGLRLIYYSQIVNDFQKGDIAEGYSVSREKKESFPLTVTSAQKNPTAFYLCASSIQGQGASYTDTQYFGPGTRLTVL.

The sample holds many counts of this clonotype. This sequence joins TRBV6-2 or TRBV6-3 and TRBJ2-1, with 8 positions matching TRBD2. With V trimmed by 1 base and J by 1 base, 3 bases remained unmatched. The germline V gene encodes CDR1 MNHEY and CDR2 SVGEGT. The CDR3 is made up of 16 amino acids. The CDR3 sequence: CASSYYGGGSYNEQFF. In nucleotides, the CDR3 is TGTGCCAGCAGTTACTATGGCGGGGGGTCCTACAATGAGCAGTTCTTC.

This sequence joins TRBV5-1 and TRBJ2-1; 10 bases match TRBD1. Germline CDR1 SGHRS, CDR2 YFSETQ. V lost 0 bases and J lost 4; bases outside the gene matches: 10. The length of the CDR3 is 18 residues. In DNA, the CDR3 is TGCGCCAGCAGCTTGGCCAGAGGGGGGACAGGGGAGTACAATGAGCAGTTCTTC. Its protein product is CASSLARGGTGEYNEQFF.

This clonotype showed up many times. DNA of the CDR3: TGTGCCAGCAGCCCTTCGGGGTTGGGGATGAGCTCCTACGAGCAGTACTTC. The encoded protein is CASSPSGLGMSSYEQYF. The chain recombines TRBV7-9 with TRBJ2-7; TRBD2 is a possible D gene (5 bases). This CDR3 has 17 amino acids. Trimming took off 5 bases at V and 0 bases at J, with 20 bases between the two ends. Per germline, CDR1 SEHNR and CDR2 FQNEAQ (reference sequence).

V usage is TRBV30 and J usage is TRBJ2-2; D call uncertain. The CDR3 extends over 13 amino acids. With 1 base removed from V and 2 bases from J, the gap between germline ends came to 5 bases. CDR1 is GTSNPN and CDR2 is SVGIG in the germline V gene (reference sequence). CDR3 region: CAWSGSNTGELFF. CDR3 nucleotide sequence: TGTGCCTGGAGTGGCAGCAACACCGGGGAGCTGTTTTTT.

The genes are TRBV7-2 and TRBJ1-1, with no clear D. Trimming removed 5 bases from V and 1 base from J, with 14 bases in between. Germline assignment: CDR1 SGHTA and CDR2 FQGNSA. This CDR3 has 15 residues. For the CDR3, the DNA is TGTGCCAGCAGCCCTTATAGTAGAACGAACACTGAAGCTTTCTTT. It encodes CASSPYSRTNTEAFF.

In its sample, this clonotype was seen a few times. The chain combines TRBV4-1 with TRBJ1-2, with a possible D match to TRBD1 (6 bases). V lost 1 base and J lost 4, with 13 bases in between. This CDR3 is built from 15 residues. Germline assignment: CDR1 MGHRA and CDR2 YSYEKL. The CDR3 loop is CASSQGGAARYGYTF. In DNA, the CDR3 is TGCGCCAGCAGCCAAGGGGGGGCCGCACGCTATGGCTACACCTTC.

The chain carries TRBV20-1 and TRBJ2-2; 8 bases fit TRBD2. Germline trimming cut 0 bases from V and 6 bases from J; bases unmatched to any gene: 6. Germline V gene lookup returns CDR1 DFQATT and CDR2 SNEGSKA (reference sequence). The CDR3 has 15 residues. As DNA, the CDR3 is TGCAGTGCTAGAGATTACGGGGGGGCGGCCGGGGAGCTGTTTTTT. It yields the protein CSARDYGGAAGELFF.

V and J are TRBV4-3 and TRBJ2-1, with 9 bases aligning to TRBD2. Germline lookup yields CDR1 LGHNA and CDR2 YSLEER. The CDR3 sequence is 16 residues long. Trimming took 0 bases from V and 3 from J; bases not matched to a gene: 3. DNA for the CDR3: TGCGCCAGCAGCCAAGATTGGCGGGGGGGCTACAATGAGCAGTTCTTC. It yields the protein CASSQDWRGGYNEQFF.